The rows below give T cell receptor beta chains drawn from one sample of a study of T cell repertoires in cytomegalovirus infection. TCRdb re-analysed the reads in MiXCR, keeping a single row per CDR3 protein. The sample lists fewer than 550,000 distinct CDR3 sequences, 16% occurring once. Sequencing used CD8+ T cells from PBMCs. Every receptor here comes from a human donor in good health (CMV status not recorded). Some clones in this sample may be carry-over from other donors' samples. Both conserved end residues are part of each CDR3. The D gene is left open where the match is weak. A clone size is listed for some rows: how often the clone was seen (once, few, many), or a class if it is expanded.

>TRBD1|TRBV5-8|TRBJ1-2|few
CASSGTGVGVDYGYTF
TGTGCCAGCAGTGGGACAGGGGTTGGTGTTGACTATGGCTACACCTTC
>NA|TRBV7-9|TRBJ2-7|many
CASSLGSALGQYF
TGTGCCAGCAGCTTAGGGTCCGCCCTCGGGCAGTACTTC
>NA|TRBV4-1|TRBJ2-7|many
CASSQGRGTASYEQYF
TGCGCCAGCAGCCAAGGGCGCGGGACAGCGTCCTACGAGCAGTACTTC
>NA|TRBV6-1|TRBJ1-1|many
CASSMDSTEAFF
TGTGCCAGCAGTATGGACAGCACTGAAGCTTTCTTT
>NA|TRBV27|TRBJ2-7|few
CASSPLGTEAYEQYF
TGTGCCAGCAGCCCTTTAGGGACGGAAGCCTACGAGCAGTACTTC
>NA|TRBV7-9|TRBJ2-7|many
CASSFGIISSYEQYF
TGTGCCAGCAGCTTTGGTATCATCAGCTCCTACGAGCAGTACTTC
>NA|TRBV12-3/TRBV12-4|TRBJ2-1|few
CATRSANEQFF
TGTGCCACCCGCTCTGCCAATGAGCAGTTCTTC
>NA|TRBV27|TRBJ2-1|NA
CASRGPGPTSQEQFF
TGTGCCAGCAGGGGACCGGGACCCACCTCCCAAGAGCAGTTCTTC
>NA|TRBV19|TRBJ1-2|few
CASEPGGRPYGYTF
TGTGCCAGCGAGCCCGGAGGACGGCCTTATGGCTACACCTTC
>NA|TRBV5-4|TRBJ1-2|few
CASSPPGGRFLGYTF
TGTGCCAGCAGCCCCCCGGGGGGCCGGTTCCTAGGCTACACCTTC
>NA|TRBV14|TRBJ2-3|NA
CASSQVKGAGQYF
TGTGCCAGCAGCCAAGTCAAGGGAGCTGGGCAGTATTTT
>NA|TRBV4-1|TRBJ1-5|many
CASSQDDSWNQPQHF
TGCGCCAGCAGCCAAGATGACAGCTGGAATCAGCCCCAGCATTTT
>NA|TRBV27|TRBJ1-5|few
CASGIRGSNQPQHF
TGTGCCAGCGGGATTAGAGGTAGCAATCAGCCCCAGCATTTT
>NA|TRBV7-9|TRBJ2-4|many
CASSSTDRKKNIQYF
TGTGCCAGCAGCTCAACGGACAGAAAAAAAAACATTCAGTACTTC
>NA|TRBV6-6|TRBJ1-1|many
CASSLPDGTEAFF
TGTGCCAGCAGTTTGCCGGATGGCACTGAAGCTTTCTTT
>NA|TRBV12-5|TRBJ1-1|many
CAGSTGILNTEAFF
TGTGCTGGTTCTACAGGAATCCTAAACACTGAAGCTTTCTTT
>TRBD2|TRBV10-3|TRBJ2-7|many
CAIAPAGADYEQYF
TGTGCCATCGCCCCAGCGGGAGCCGACTACGAGCAGTACTTC
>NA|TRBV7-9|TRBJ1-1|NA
CASSHYRGDTEAFF
TGTGCCAGCAGCCACTATCGCGGGGATACTGAAGCTTTCTTT
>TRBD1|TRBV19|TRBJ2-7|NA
CASSVAGQGRYEQYF
TGTGCCAGTAGTGTTGCGGGACAGGGCCGCTACGAGCAGTACTTC
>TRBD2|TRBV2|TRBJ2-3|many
CASPVGGTTGDTQYF
TGTGCCAGTCCGGTGGGGGGGACTACTGGAGATACGCAGTATTTT
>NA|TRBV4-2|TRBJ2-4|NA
CASSQDSVAKNIQYF
TGTGCCAGCAGCCAAGATTCAGTAGCCAAAAACATTCAGTACTTC
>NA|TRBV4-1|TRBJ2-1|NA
CASSQGWGDTYNEQFF
TGCGCCAGCAGCCAAGGGTGGGGGGACACCTACAATGAGCAGTTCTTC
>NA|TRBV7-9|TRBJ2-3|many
CASSKPGAPSTDTQYF
TGTGCCAGCAGCAAACCAGGGGCCCCTAGCACAGATACGCAGTATTTT
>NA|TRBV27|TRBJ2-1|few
CASSLPRGAGNEQFF
TGTGCCAGCAGTTTACCACGGGGGGCGGGCAATGAGCAGTTCTTC
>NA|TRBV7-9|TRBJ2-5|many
CASSLFSEDSQRRTQYF
TGTGCCAGCAGCTTATTTTCCGAGGACTCTCAAAGAAGGACCCAGTACTTC
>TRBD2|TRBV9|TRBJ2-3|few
CASSVETSGGALDTQYF
TGTGCCAGCAGCGTAGAAACTAGCGGGGGGGCTCTAGATACGCAGTATTTT
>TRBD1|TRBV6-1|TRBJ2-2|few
CASSEAGTGRITGELFF
TGTGCCAGCAGTGAAGCAGGGACAGGGCGCATCACCGGGGAGCTGTTTTTT
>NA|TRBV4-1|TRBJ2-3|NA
CASSQGTRHTDTQYF
TGCGCCAGCAGCCAAGGGACCCGACACACAGATACGCAGTATTTT
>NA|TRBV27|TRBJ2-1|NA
CASSSFNNEQFF
TGTGCCAGCAGCTCATTTAACAATGAGCAGTTCTTC
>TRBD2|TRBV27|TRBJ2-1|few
CASSLGLAGVSEQFF
TGTGCCAGCAGCCTTGGACTAGCGGGAGTCAGTGAGCAGTTCTTC
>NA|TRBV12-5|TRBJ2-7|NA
CASGRQVSYEQYF
TGTGCTAGTGGAAGACAGGTGTCCTACGAGCAGTACTTC
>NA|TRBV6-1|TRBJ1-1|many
CASSDFWSEAFF
TGTGCCAGCAGTGATTTTTGGTCTGAAGCTTTCTTT
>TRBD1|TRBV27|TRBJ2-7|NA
CASSWGDRVGEQYF
TGTGCCAGCAGTTGGGGGGACAGGGTGGGCGAGCAGTACTTC
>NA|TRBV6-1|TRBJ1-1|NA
CASSYSEQGEAFF
TGTGCCAGCAGTTACAGTGAACAGGGTGAAGCTTTCTTT
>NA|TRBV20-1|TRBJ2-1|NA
CSARDLGAYNEQFF
TGCAGTGCTAGAGACCTCGGGGCTTACAATGAGCAGTTCTTC
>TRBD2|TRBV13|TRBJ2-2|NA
CASSLGLAGSGELFF
TGTGCCAGCAGCTTGGGACTAGCGGGGTCAGGGGAGCTGTTTTTT
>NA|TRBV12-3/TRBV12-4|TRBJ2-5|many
CASSFRGETQYF
TGTGCCAGCAGTTTCAGGGGTGAGACCCAGTACTTC
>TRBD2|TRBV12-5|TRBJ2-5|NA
CASGPRLAGVETQYF
TGTGCTAGTGGTCCTCGACTAGCGGGGGTTGAGACCCAGTACTTC
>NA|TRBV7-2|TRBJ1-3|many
CASSFVTGNTIYF
TGTGCCAGCAGCTTTGTCACAGGAAACACCATATATTTT
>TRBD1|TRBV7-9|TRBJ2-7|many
CASSPTDRDKPYEQYF
TGTGCCAGCAGTCCAACGGACAGGGACAAGCCCTACGAGCAGTACTTC
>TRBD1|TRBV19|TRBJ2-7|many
CASSRRTGDSYEQYF
TGTGCCAGTAGTAGACGGACAGGGGACTCGTACGAGCAGTACTTC